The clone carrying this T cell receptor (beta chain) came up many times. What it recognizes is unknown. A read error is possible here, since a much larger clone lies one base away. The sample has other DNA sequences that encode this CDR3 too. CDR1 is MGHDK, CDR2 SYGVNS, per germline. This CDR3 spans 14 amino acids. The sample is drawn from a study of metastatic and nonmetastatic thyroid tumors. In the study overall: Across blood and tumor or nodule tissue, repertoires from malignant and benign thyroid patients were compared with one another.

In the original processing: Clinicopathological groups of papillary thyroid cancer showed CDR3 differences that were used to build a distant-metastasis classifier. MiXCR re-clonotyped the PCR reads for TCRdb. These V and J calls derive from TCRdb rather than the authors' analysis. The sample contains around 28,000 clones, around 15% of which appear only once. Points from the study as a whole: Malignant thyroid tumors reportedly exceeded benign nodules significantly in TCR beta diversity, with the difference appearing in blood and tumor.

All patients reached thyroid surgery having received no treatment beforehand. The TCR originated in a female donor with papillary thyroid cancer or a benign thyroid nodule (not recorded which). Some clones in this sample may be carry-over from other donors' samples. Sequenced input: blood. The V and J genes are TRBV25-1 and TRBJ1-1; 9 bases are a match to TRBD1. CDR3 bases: TGCGCCAGCATCTCGGGGACAGGGTACACTGAAGCTTTCTTT. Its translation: CASISGTGYTEAFF.